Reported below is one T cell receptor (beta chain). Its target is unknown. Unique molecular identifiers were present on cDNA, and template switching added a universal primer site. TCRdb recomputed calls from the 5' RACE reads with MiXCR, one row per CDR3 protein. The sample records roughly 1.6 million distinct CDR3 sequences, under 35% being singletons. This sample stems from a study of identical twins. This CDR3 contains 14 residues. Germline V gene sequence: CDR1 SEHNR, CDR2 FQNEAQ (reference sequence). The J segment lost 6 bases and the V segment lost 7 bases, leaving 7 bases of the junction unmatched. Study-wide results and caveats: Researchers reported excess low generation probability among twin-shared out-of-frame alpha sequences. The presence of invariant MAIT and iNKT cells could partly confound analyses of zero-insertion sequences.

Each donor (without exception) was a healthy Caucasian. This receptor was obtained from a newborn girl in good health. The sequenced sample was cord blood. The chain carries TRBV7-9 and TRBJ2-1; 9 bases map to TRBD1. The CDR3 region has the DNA TGTGCCAGCAAGGGACAGGGAGGGAGCAATGAGCAGTTCTTC. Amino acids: CASKGQGGSNEQFF.